The 10 T cell receptor beta chains reported below all come from one sample, sequenced in a study of T cell responses to AZD1222 COVID-19 vaccine. The repertoire was sequenced with immunoSEQ multiplex PCR; TCRdb's copy has only in-frame clones and lacks some. The sample lists 75,000 to 90,000 clones; approximately 83% were seen once. The material was peripheral blood, obtained 28 days after the second AZD1222 dose. Receptors were obtained from an adult who received the AZD1222 COVID-19 vaccine.

This rearrangement joins TRBV3-1 (or the pseudogene TRBV3-2) to TRBJ2-2, with D tentatively TRBD2 (6 bases). The CDR3 covers 14 residues. Trimming shortened V by 7 bases and J by 6 bases, and 15 bases separated the two germline ends. Germline CDR1 is LGHDT and CDR2 is YNNKEL (reference sequence). The CDR3 protein is CASNNWDSAGELFF. The DNA for the CDR3 is TGTGCCAGCAATAACTGGGACTCAGCCGGGGAGCTGTTTTTT.

V gene TRBV28 combines with J gene TRBJ1-4; TRBD1 matches 7 bases. Germline CDR1 and CDR2: MDHEN and SYDVKM. The junction had 6 bases not matched to a gene; V was cut back by 4 bases and J by 4 bases. The CDR3 length is 15 residues. In nucleotides, the CDR3 is TGTGCCAGCAGTTCCATCAGGGGGATTAATGAAAAACTGTTTTTT. It specifies CASSSIRGINEKLFF.

The chain is built from TRBV5-1 and TRBJ2-3; maybe TRBD2 (7 bases). Trimming took off 4 bases at V and 2 bases at J, with 11 bases between the two ends. CDR3 length equals 14 residues. The germline CDR1 and CDR2 sequences are SGHRS and YFSETQ. In nucleotides, the CDR3 is TGCGCCAGCAGCCCGGCGGGGGCCACAGATACGCAGTATTTT. Its translation is CASSPAGATDTQYF.

This rearrangement joins TRBV25-1 to TRBJ1-2, with D possibly being TRBD1 (6 bases). Trimming removed 2 bases from V and 5 bases from J, with 6 bases in between. CDR1 MGHDK and CDR2 SYGVNS come from the germline V gene. The CDR3 has 12 amino acids. Here the CDR3 DNA reads TGTGCCAGCAGTGAACAGGGGTATGGCTACACCTTC. Amino acids: CASSEQGYGYTF.

The chain recombines TRBV4-1 with TRBJ1-1; D unresolved. Trimming removed 4 bases from V and 12 bases from J, with 21 bases in between. The CDR3 consists of 14 residues. Germline V CDR1 and CDR2: MGHRA, YSYEKL. CDR3: CASSPWKATTTPFF. The CDR3 nucleotides are TGCGCCAGCAGCCCATGGAAAGCGACAACAACGCCTTTCTTT.

This clone was seen a single time. The J gene is TRBJ1-5, the V gene TRBV27; D is uncertain. The ends were cut back, 3 bases at V and 2 bases at J, with 8 bases in the middle. Germline CDR1 reads MNHEY; CDR2 reads SMNVEV (reference sequence). The CDR3 is made up of 14 amino acids. CDR3 loop: CASSLVLGNQPQHF. DNA for the CDR3: TGTGCCAGCAGTTTGGTCCTTGGCAATCAGCCCCAGCATTTT.

The CDR3 sequence: CASSPPGQTNTQYF. CDR3 DNA sequence: TGTGCCAGCTCACCACCCGGACAGACAAATACGCAGTATTTT. This chain joins TRBV18 and TRBJ2-3; tentative D call: TRBD1 (6 bases). Trimming left V 0 bases short and J 7 bases short, with 11 bases between. Germline V gene data show CDR1 as KGHSH and CDR2 as LQKENI. There are 14 residues in the CDR3.

The CDR3 region is CASSQDLRQPQHF. DNA for the CDR3: TGTGCCAGCAGCCAAGATCTCCGCCAGCCCCAGCATTTT. This rearrangement joins TRBV14 to TRBJ1-5; the D is unclear. V was shortened by 0 bases and J by 7 bases, with 7 bases between the two germline ends. This CDR3 is 13 amino acids long. The germline V gene has CDR1 SGHDN and CDR2 FVKESK.

This clone occurred a few times. The chain joins TRBV20-1 to TRBJ1-1, with a tentative D call TRBD1 (5 bases). Trimming removed 3 bases at V and 3 bases at J, with 14 bases between. The CDR3 length is 14 residues. The germline V gene encodes CDR1 DFQATT and CDR2 SNEGSKA (reference sequence). The CDR3 sequence is CSASEAGLDTEAFF. The CDR3 DNA reads TGCAGTGCTAGTGAGGCAGGGTTGGACACTGAAGCTTTCTTT.

There are a few counts of this clone. V usage is TRBV19 and J usage is TRBJ2-7; no firm D call. CDR1 and CDR2 (germline): LNHDA, SQIVND (reference sequence). This CDR3 comprises 14 residues. Trimming shortened V by 6 bases and J by 3 bases, and 15 bases separated the two germline ends. The CDR3 reads CASSQGPAYYEQYF. The CDR3 region has the DNA TGTGCCAGTAGCCAAGGACCCGCCTACTACGAGCAGTACTTC.